This TCR beta chain was observed in a study of T cells in women clearing cervical HPV infection (dated by TCRdb to the late 2010s). Regarding the complete study: The cases were 25 to 30 women with histologically confirmed HPV16-related CIN3 or worse, and 2 of those women had invasive cancers. Controls were under 30 women whose single incident HPV16 infection cleared within 12 months without precancer or cancer developing. Blood from cases was drawn at the visit where the lesion was first identified, while blood from controls was drawn once the infection was no longer detected. For cases, a median interval of nearly 150 days, with an interquartile range of roughly 85 to 220 days, was observed between lesion detection and blood sampling. Since HLA typing was available for only a few women, HLA type could not be ruled out as a confounder. Nested within Costa Rica's Guanacaste HPV Natural History Study, an exploratory proof-of-principle case-control study compared TCR repertoires across cervical HPV16 outcomes. Cases and controls were matched on year of sample collection and on age within five years. Median age was 34 years in cases versus just over 37 in controls, and baseline characteristics did not differ significantly. In the parent cohort, 10,049 women aged 18 or older were enrolled in Guanacaste, Costa Rica, during about 1992 to 1994 and then followed for under nine years. Quality controls consisted of five blinded duplicates per group, for a total of about 60 samples made up of about 50 participants and ten or so replicates. On the study overall, not on this receptor specifically: Whether associations preceded infection or resulted from infection could not be shown with the cross-sectional design, and effector/memory subsets and HPV-specific T cells were not isolated. Random forest classifiers that combined richness and V gene abundances separated cases from controls with an estimated AUC of approximately 0.79. Cases had lower TRBV6-7 relative abundance than controls (about 0.1% versus 0.15%; Bonferroni P = 0.0008). Because the number of T cells in each sample was unknown, differences in richness could reflect differing T-cell content rather than repertoire biology. Significantly higher TCR repertoire richness was observed in CIN3+ cases than in controls across sequencing depths, whereas no difference in evenness was found.

The immunoSEQ assay used multiplex PCR to amplify TCR beta CDR3 regions from an average of around 1.2 ug of genomic DNA per sample. Primer bias was corrected in the assay by using a complete synthetic TCR repertoire to establish an amplification baseline. The amplicons were sequenced on the Illumina platform. Under the source paper's analysis protocol: Sequences were error-corrected by clustering with frequency ratios and a modified nearest-neighbor algorithm and were then analyzed in the immunoSEQ Analyzer with IMGT gene definitions. TCR richness and evenness were averaged over 20 rarefaction repeats at each rarefaction depth, excluding samples with fewer sequences than the depth. Wilcoxon rank sum tests with FDR correction were used to compare V, D and J gene relative abundances between the groups. An intraclass correlation of around 96% for TCR richness and an average of around 71% across 66 gene segments were obtained from the blinded duplicates. The table comes from immuneACCESS by way of TCRdb, which keeps in-frame sequences with V and J called. Part of the clones is missing from these tables; in studies checked, under half for an unresolved V gene and the rest for unknown reasons. For V, J and clone size, that table is used; D and trimming come from the DNA. The sample table on file contains around 48,000 clones. Roughly 1.6% of the sample belongs to the ten largest clones.

Every participant had a single incident cervical HPV16 infection, and prevalent HPV16 infections were excluded. Cervical HPV DNA was detected with MY09/MY11 PCR, and genotyping was done by dot-blot hybridization. About 15 mL of heparinized blood were centrifuged, and the buffy coat was aliquoted, frozen at -30°C, then stored at -80°C. QIAGEN kits were used to extract genomic DNA from the buffy coat specimens. CDR1 DFQATT and CDR2 SNEGSKA are derived from the germline V gene (reference sequence). Between the V and J ends, shortened by 6 bases and 0 bases respectively, the junction contains 15 bases. Inclusive of the bounding cysteine and phenylalanine, the CDR3 is 15 residues long. Only the CDR3 bases that were read are kept: 36 of them, in frame from base 1. Comments on this clone: Its antigen is unknown. Read data end 3 residues before the CDR3 end; the end is taken from the germline J gene.

The sample taken for sequencing was blood buffy coat. The chain is encoded by TRBV20-1 joined to TRBJ2-1; a tentative D match to TRBD1 spans 5 bases. This clonotype was sampled from a woman between 18 and 70 years old with a cervical HPV16 infection that either progressed to CIN3+ or cleared (not recorded which). CDR3 DNA (partial): TGCAGTGCCCCCAACACAGGATTCTCCTACAATGAG. It specifies CSAPNTGFSYNE. In full, the CDR3 is CSAPNTGFSYNEQFF.